The source of this TCR beta chain is a study of identical twins. Whole-study results and caveats: Whereas memory repertoires showed no such difference, abundant cord blood beta clonotypes carried fewer insertions.

From the 5' RACE reads, TCRdb called clonotypes with MiXCR, one entry per CDR3 protein. Here the sample spans some 440,000 distinct CDR3 sequences, approximately 25% being singletons. V was pared by 4 bases and J by 6 bases, with 15 bases of the junction left unmatched. The CDR3 extends over 16 amino acids. Germline V gives CDR1 SGHRS, CDR2 YFSETQ. This clonotype was picked up a small number of times. Its target is not known. These same data were also listed under a study on T cells expressing NK-cell markers.

This TCR was recovered from a woman aged 18-29 years in good health. The chain has TRBV5-1 and TRBJ2-7, with 8 bases fitting TRBD1. Sequenced sample: CD4+ T cells sorted from blood. The CDR3 loop reads CASSLRKWLDRAEQYF. CDR3 sequence (DNA): TGCGCCAGCAGCCTTCGAAAGTGGTTGGACAGGGCCGAGCAGTACTTC.